This T cell receptor (beta chain) was documented in a study of blood T cell repertoires in COVID-19. Germline V lookup: CDR1 SEHNR, CDR2 FQNEAQ (reference sequence). CDR3 length equals 15 residues. After removal of 0 bases from V and 7 bases from J, the junction contained 5 bases not matched to a gene. Produced via immunoSEQ multiplex PCR; TCRdb's table is partial and in-frame only. Of about 120,000 clones in the sample, 85% to 90% were seen once. Sequencing used peripheral blood. The receptor was derived from a woman between 45 and 60 years old with acute or convalescent COVID-19. The chain combines TRBV7-9 with TRBJ2-1, with 8 bases lining up with TRBD2. CDR3 in DNA: TGTGCCAGCAGCTTAGCTGCGGGAGGTAGGAATGAGCAGTTCTTC. This encodes CASSLAAGGRNEQFF.